This TCR beta chain derives from a study of blood T cell repertoires in COVID-19. Study background: From T cells, B-cell-depleted T cells, or PBMCs came the material, which was cDNA or gDNA.

TCRdb keeps only in-frame clones here, not all; method: immunoSEQ multiplex PCR. The sample records about 300,000 clones, nearly 90% being singletons. The V gene's germline CDR1 is MNHEY and CDR2 SVGAGI. The ends lost 11 bases at V and 2 bases at J; junction bases unmatched: 8. This CDR3 is built from 13 residues. In its sample, this clone was seen a few times. Clinical history as reported by participants underpinned cohort assignment. This chain connects TRBV6-5 to TRBJ1-2, with 7 bases fitting TRBD1. The source material was PBMCs or T cells enriched from blood (not recorded which). The sequence came from a woman aged 18-29 years with acute COVID-19. The CDR3 DNA reads TGTGCCGGCCACAGGGGATCAAACTATGGCTACACCTTC. Translation gives CAGHRGSNYGYTF.